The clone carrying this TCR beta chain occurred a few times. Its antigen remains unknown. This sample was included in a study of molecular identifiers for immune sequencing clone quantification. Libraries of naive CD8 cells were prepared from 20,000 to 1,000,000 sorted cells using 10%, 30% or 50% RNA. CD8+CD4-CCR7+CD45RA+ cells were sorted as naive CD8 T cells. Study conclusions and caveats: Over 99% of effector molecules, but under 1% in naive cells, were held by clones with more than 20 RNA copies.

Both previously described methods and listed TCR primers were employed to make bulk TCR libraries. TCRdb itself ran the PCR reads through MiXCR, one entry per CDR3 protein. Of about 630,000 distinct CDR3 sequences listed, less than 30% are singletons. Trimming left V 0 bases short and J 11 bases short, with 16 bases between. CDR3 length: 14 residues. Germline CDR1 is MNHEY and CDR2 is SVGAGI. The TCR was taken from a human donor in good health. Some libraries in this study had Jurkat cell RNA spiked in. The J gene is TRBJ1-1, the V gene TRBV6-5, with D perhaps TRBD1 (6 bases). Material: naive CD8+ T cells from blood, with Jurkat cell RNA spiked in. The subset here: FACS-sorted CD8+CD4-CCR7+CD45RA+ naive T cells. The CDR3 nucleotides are TGTGCCAGCAGTTACTCTCCCGGTACAGGGCGTGCTTTCTTT. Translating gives CASSYSPGTGRAFF.